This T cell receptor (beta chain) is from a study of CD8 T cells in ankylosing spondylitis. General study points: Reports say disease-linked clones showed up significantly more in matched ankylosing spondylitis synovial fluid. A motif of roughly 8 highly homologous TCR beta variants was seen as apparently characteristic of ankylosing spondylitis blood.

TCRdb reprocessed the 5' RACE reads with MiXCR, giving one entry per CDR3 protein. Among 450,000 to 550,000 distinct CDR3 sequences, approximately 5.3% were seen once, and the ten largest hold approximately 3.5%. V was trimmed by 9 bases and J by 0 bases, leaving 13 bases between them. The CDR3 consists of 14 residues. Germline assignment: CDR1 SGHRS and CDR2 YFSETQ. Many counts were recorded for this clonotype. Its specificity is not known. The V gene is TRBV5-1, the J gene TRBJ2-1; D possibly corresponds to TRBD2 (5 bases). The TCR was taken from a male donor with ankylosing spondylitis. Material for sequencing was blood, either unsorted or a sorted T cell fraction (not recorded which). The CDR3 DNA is TGCGCCACCCGGGAAAGTAGCTCCTACAATGAGCAGTTCTTC. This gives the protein CATRESSSYNEQFF. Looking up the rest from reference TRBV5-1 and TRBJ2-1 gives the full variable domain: KAGVTQTPRYLIKTRGQQVTLSCSPISGHRSVSWYQQTPGQGLQFLFEYFSETQRNKGNFPGRFSGRQFSNSRSEMNVSTLELGDSALYLCATRESSSYNEQFFGPGTRLTVL.